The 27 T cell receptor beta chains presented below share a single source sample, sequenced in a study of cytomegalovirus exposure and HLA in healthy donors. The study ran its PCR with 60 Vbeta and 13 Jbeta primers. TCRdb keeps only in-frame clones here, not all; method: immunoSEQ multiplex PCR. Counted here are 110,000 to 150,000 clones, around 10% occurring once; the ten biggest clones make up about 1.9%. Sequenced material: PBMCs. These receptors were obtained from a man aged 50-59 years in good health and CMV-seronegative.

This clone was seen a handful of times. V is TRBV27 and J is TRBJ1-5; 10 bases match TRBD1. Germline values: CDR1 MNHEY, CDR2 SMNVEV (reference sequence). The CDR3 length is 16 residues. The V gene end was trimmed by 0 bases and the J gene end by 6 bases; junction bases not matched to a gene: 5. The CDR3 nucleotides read TGTGCCAGCAGTTTATCCGGGACAGGGGATGGTCAGCCCCAGCATTTT. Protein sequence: CASSLSGTGDGQPQHF.

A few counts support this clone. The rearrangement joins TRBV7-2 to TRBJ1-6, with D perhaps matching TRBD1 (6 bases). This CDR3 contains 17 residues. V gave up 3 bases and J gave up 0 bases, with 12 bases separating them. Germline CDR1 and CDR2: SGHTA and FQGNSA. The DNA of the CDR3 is TGTGCCAGCAGCTTGACAGGAGCTAGCTCCTATAATTCACCCCTCCACTTT. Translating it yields CASSLTGASSYNSPLHF.

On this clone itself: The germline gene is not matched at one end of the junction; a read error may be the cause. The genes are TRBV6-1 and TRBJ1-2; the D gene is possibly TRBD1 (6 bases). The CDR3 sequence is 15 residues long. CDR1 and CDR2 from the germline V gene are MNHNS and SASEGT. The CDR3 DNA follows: TGTGCCACCGGCCCGACAGGAAGAGCTAACTATGGCTACCCCTTC. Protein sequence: CATGPTGRANYGYPF.

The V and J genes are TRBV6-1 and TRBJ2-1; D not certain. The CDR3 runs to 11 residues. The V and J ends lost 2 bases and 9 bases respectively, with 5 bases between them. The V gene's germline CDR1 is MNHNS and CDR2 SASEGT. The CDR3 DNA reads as TGTGCCAGCAGTGAACCTAGTGAGCAGTTCTTC. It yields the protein CASSEPSEQFF.

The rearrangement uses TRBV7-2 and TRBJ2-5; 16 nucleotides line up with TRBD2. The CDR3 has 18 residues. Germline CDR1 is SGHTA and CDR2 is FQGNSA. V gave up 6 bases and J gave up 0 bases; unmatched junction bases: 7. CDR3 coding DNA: TGTGCCAGCAGTAAGGGGGGACTAGCGGGAGGGAACCAAGAGACCCAGTACTTC. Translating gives CASSKGGLAGGNQETQYF.

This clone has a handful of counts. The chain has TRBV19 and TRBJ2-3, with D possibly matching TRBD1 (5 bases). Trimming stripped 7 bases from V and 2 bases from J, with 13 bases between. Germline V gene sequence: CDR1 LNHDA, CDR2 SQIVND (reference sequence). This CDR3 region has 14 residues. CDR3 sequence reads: CASTRGGVTDTQYF. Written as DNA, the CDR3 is TGTGCCAGTACTAGGGGCGGAGTCACAGATACGCAGTATTTT.

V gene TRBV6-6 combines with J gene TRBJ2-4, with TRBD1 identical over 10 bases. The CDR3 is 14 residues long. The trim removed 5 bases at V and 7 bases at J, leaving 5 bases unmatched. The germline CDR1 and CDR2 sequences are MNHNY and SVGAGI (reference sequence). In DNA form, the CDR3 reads TGTGCCAGCAGTCCTACGGGACAGGGGAACATTCAGTACTTC. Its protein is CASSPTGQGNIQYF.

The CDR3 DNA is TGTGCCAGCAGCTTGGCAGGGATTGGAAACACCATATATTTT. Translated, it gives CASSLAGIGNTIYF. V is TRBV5-8 and J is TRBJ1-3; TRBD1 is a possible D gene (5 bases). In germline, CDR1 is SGHTS, CDR2 YDEGEE. With 0 bases removed from V and 3 bases from J, the gap between germline ends came to 7 bases. The CDR3 length is 14 residues. Combining the CDR3 with reference TRBV5-8 and TRBJ1-3 gives the whole variable domain EAGVTQSPTHLIKTRGQQATLRCSPISGHTSVYWYQQALGLGLQFLLWYDEGEERNRGNFPPRFSGRQFPNYSSELNVNALELEDSALYLCASSLAGIGNTIYFGEGSWLTVV.

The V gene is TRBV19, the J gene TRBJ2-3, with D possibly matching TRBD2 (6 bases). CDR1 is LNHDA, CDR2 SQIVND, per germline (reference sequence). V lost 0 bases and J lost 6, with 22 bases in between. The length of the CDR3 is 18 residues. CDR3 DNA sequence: TGTGCCAGTAGTATAGATTCGGGGGAACCACCGCCTGTTGATACGCAGTATTTT. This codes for CASSIDSGEPPPVDTQYF.

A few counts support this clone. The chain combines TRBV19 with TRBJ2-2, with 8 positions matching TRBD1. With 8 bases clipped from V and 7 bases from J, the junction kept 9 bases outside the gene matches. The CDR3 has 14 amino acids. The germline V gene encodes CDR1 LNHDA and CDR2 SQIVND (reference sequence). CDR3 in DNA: TGTGCCAGTTCCGGGACAGGTGAAAACGGGGAGCTGTTTTTT. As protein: CASSGTGENGELFF.

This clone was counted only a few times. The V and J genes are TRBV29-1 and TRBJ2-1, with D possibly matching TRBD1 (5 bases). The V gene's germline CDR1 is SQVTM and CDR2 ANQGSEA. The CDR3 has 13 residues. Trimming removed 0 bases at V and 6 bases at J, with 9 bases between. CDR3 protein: CSVEDVQGNEQFF. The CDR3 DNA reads TGCAGCGTTGAAGATGTGCAGGGCAATGAGCAGTTCTTC.

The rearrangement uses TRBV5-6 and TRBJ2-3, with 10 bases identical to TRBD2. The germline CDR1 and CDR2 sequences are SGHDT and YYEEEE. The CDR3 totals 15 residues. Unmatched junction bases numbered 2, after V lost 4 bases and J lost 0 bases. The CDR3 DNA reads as TGTGCCAGCAGCCCGACTAGCGGGAGCACAGATACGCAGTATTTT. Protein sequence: CASSPTSGSTDTQYF.

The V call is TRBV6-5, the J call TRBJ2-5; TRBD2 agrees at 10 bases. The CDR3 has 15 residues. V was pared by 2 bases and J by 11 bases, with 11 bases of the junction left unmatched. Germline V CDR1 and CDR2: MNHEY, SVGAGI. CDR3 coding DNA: TGTGCCAGCAGTTACCGGGCTAGCGGGAGTCGGGAGCAGTACTTC. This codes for CASSYRASGSREQYF.

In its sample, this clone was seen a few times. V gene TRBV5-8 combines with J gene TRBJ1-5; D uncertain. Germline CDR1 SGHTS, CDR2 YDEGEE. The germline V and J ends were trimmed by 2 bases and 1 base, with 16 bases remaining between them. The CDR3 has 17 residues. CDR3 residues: CASSFERRGGSNQPQHF. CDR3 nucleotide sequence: TGTGCCAGCAGCTTTGAGAGGCGGGGAGGGAGCAATCAGCCCCAGCATTTT. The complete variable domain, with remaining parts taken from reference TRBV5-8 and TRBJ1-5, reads EAGVTQSPTHLIKTRGQQATLRCSPISGHTSVYWYQQALGLGLQFLLWYDEGEERNRGNFPPRFSGRQFPNYSSELNVNALELEDSALYLCASSFERRGGSNQPQHFGDGTRLSIL.

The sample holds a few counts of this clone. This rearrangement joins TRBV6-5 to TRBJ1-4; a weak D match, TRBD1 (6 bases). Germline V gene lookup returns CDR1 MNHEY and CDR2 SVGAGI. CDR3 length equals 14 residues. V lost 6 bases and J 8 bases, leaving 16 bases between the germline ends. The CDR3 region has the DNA TGTGCCAGCAGCGTGGGCGAAAGGGGGGAAAAACTGTTTTTT. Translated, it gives CASSVGERGEKLFF.

CDR3 in amino acids: CASTGTGNTGELFF. The CDR3 bases are TGTGCCAGCACGGGGACAGGTAACACCGGGGAGCTGTTTTTT. The V and J genes are TRBV19 and TRBJ2-2, with 8 bases lining up with TRBD1. CDR3 length: 14 residues. From germline, CDR1 is LNHDA and CDR2 SQIVND (reference sequence). The V and J ends lost 9 bases and 2 bases, in that order; junction bases with no gene match: 5.

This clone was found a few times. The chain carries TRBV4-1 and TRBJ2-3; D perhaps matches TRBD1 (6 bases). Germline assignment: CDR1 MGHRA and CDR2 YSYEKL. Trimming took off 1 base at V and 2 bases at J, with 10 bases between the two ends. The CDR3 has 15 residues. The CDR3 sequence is CASSQAEGHTDTQYF. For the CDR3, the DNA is TGCGCCAGCAGCCAAGCCGAGGGACACACAGATACGCAGTATTTT.

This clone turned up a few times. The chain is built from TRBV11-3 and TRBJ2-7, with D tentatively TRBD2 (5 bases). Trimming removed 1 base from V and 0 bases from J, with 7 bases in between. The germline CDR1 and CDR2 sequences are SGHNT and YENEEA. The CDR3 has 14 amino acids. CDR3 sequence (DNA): TGTGCCAGCAGCTTAGGCGGGTCCTCCTACGAGCAGTACTTC. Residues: CASSLGGSSYEQYF.

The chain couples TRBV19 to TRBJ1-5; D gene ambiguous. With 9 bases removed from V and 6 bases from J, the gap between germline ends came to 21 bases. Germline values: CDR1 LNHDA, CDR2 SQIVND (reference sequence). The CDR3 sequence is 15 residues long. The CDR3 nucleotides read TGTGCCAGCACCCTGGAGGCGGCTCGGGGTCAGCCCCAGCATTTT. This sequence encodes CASTLEAARGQPQHF.

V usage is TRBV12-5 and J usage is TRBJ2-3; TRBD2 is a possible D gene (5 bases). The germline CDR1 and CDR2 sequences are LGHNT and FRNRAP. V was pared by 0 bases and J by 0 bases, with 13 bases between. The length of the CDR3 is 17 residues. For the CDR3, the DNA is TGTGCTAGTGGTTTGGTAGTCCTAGCTGAAAGCACAGATACGCAGTATTTT. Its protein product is CASGLVVLAESTDTQYF.

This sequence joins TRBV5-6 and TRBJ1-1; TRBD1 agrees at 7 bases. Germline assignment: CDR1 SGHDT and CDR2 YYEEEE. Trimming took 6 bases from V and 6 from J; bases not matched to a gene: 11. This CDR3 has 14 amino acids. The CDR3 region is CASTRRGPYPEAFF. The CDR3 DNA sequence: TGTGCCAGCACCCGGAGGGGGCCTTACCCTGAAGCTTTCTTT.

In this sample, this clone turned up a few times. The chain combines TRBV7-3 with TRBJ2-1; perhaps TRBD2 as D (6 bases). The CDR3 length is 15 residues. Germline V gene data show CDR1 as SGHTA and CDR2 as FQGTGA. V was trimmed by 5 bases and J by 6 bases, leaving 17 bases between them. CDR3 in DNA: TGTGCCAGCAGCAAGACCGGGACTTCAGGCAATGAGCAGTTCTTC. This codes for CASSKTGTSGNEQFF.

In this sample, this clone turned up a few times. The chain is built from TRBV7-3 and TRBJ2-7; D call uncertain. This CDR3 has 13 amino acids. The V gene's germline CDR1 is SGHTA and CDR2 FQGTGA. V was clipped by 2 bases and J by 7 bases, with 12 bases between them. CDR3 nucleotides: TGTGCCAGCAGCTTAGTAGTTTGGAGTGAGCAGTACTTC. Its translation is CASSLVVWSEQYF.

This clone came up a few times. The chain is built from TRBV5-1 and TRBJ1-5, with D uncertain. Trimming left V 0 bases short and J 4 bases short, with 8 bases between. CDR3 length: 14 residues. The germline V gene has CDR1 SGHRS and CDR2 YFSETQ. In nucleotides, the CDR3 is TGCGCCAGCAGCTTGGATAGTGGTAATCAGCCCCAGCATTTT. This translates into CASSLDSGNQPQHF.

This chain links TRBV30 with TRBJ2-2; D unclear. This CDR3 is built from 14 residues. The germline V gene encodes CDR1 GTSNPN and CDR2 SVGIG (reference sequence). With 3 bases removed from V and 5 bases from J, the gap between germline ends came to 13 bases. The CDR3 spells CAWRQTLVTGELFF. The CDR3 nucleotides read TGTGCCTGGAGACAGACCCTGGTGACCGGGGAGCTGTTTTTT. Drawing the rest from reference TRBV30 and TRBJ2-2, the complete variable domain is SQTIHQWPATLVQPVGSPLSLECTVEGTSNPNLYWYRQAAGRGLQLLFYSVGIGQISSEVPQNLSASRPQDRQFILSSKKLLLSDSGFYLCAWRQTLVTGELFFGEGSRLTVL.

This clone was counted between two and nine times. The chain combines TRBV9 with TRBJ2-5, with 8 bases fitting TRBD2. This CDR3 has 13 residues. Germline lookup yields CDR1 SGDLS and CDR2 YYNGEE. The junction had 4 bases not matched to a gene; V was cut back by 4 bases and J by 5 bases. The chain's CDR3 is CASSHGGVETQYF. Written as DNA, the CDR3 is TGTGCCAGCAGCCACGGGGGGGTGGAGACCCAGTACTTC.

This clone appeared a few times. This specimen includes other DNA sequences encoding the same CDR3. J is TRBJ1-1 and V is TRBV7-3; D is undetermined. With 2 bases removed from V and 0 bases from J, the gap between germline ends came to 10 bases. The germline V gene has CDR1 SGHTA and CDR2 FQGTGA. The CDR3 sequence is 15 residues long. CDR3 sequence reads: CASSLQQLMNTEAFF. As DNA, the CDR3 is TGTGCCAGCAGCTTACAACAGCTAATGAACACTGAAGCTTTCTTT.